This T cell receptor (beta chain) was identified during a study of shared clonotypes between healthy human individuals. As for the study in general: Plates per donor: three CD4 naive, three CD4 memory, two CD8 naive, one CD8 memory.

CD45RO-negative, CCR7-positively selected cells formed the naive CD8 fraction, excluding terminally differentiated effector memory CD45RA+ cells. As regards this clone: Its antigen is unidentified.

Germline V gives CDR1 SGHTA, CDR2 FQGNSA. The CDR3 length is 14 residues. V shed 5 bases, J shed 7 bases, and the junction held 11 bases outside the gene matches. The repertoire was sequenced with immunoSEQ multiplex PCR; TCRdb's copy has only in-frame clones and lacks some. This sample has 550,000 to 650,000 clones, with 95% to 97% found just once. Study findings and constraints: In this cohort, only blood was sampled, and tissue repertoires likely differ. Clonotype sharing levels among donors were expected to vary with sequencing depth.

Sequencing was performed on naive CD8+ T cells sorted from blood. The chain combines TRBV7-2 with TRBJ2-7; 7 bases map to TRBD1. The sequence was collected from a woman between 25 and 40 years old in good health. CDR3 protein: CASSDDRVLEEQYF. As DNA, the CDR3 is TGTGCCAGCAGCGACGACAGGGTCCTTGAAGAGCAGTACTTC.